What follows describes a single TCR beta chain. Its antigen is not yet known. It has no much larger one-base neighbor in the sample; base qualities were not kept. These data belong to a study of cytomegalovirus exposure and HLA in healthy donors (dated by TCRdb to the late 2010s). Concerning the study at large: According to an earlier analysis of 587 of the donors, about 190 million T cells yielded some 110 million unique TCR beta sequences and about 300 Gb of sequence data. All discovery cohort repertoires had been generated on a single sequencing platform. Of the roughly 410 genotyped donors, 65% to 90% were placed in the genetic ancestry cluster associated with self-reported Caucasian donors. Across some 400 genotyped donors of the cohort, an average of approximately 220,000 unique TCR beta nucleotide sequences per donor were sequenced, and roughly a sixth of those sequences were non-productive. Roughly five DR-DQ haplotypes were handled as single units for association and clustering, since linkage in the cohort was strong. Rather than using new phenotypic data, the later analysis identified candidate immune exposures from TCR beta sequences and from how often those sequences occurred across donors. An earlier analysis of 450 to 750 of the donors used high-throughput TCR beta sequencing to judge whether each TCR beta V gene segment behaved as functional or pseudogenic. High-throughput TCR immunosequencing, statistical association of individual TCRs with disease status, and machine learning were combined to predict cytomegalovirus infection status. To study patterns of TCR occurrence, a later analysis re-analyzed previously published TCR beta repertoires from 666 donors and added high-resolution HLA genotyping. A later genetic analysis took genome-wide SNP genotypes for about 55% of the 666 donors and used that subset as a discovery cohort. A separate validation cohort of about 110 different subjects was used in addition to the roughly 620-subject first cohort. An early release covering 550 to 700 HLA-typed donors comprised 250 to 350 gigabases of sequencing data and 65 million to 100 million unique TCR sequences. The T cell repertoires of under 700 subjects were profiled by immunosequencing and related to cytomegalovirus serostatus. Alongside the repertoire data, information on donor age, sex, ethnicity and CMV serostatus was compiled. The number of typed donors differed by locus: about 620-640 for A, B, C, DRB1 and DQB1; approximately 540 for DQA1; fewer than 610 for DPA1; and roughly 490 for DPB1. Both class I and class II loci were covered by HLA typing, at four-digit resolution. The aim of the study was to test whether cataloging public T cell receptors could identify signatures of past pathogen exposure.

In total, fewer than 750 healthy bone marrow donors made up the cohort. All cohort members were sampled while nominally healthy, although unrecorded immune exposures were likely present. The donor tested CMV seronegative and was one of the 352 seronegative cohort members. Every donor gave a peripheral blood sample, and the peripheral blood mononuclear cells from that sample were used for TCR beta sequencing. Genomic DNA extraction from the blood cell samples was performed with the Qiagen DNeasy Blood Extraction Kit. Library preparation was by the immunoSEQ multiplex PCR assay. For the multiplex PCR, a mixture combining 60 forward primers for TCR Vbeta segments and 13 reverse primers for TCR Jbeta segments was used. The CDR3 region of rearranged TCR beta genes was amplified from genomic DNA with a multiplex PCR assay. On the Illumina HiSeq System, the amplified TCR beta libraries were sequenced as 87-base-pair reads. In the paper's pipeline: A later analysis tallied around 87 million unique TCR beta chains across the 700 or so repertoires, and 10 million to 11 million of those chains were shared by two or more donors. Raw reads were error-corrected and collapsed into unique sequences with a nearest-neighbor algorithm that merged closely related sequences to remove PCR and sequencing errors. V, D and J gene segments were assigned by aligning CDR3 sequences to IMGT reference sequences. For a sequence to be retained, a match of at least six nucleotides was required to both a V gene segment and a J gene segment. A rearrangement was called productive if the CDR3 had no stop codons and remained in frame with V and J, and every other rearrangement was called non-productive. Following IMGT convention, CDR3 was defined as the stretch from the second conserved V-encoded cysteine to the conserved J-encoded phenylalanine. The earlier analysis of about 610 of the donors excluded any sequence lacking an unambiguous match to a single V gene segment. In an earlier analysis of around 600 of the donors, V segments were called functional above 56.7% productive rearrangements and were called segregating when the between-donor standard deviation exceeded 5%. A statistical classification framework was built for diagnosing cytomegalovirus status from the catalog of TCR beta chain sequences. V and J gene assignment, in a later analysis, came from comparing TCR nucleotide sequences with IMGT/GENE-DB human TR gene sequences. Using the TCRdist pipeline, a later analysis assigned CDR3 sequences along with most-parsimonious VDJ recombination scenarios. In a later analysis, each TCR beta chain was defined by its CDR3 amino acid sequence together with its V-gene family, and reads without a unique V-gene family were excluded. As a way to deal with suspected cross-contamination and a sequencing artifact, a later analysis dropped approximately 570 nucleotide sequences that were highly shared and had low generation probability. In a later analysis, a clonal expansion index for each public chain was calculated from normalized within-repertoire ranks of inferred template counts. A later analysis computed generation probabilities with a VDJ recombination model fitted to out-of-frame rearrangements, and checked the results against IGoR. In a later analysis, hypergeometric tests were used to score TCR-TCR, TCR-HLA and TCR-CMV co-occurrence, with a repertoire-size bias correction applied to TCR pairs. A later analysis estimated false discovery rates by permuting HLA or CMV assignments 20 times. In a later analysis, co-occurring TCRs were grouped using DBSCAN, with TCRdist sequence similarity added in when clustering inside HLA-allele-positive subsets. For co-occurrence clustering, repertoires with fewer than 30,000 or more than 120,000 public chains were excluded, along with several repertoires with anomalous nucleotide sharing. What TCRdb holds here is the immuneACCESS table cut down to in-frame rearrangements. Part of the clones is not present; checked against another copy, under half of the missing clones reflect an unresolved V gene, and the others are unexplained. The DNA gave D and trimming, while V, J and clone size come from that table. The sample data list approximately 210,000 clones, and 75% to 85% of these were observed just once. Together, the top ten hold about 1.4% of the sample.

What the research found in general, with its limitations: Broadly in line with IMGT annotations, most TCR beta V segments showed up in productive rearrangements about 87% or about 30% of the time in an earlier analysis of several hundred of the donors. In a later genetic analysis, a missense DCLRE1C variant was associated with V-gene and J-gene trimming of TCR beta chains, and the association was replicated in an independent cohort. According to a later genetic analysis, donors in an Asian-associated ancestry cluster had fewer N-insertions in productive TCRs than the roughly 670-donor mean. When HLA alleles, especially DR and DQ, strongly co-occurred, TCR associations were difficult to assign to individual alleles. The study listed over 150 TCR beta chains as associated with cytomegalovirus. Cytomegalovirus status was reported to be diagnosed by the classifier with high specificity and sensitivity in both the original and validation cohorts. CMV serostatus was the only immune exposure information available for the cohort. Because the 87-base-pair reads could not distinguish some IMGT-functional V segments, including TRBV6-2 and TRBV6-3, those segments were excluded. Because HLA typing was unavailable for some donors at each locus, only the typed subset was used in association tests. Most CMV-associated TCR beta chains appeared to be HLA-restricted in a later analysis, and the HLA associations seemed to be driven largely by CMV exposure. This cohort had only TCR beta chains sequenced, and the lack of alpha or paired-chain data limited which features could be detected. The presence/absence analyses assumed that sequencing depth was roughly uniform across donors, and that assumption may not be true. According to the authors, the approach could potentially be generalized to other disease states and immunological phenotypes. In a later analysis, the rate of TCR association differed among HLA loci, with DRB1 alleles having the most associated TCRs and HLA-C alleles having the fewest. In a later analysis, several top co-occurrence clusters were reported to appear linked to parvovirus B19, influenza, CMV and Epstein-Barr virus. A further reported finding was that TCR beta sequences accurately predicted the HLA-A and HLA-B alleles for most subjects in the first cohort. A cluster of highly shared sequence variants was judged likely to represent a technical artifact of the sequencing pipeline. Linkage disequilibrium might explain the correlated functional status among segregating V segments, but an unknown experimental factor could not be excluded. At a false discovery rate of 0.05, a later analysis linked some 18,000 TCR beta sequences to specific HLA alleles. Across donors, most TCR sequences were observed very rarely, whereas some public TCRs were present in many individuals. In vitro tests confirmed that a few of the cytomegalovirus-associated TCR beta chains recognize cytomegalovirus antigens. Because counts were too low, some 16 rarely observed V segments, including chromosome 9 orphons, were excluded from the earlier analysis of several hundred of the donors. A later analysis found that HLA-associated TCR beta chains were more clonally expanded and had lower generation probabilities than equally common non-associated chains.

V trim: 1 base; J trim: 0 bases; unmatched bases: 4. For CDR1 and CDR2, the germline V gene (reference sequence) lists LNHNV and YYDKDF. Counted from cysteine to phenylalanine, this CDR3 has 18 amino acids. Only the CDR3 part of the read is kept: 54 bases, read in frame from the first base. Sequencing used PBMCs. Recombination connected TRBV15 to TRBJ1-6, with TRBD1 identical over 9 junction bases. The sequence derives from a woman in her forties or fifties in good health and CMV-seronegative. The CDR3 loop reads CATSRGGTGRSYNSPLHF. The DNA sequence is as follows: TGTGCCACCAGCAGAGGAGGGACAGGGCGCTCCTATAATTCACCCCTCCACTTT.